The source of this T cell receptor (beta chain) is a study of memory CD4+ T cells and cytomegalovirus serostatus. Study-wide points: Of under 200 reported CMV TCRbeta sequences, 67 were found in memory CD4+ repertoires.

Turning to this clone: Antigen: not known.

Repertoires were generated with immunoSEQ multiplex PCR, while TCRdb's copy carries only in-frame clones and drops some. Of 41,000 or so clones detected, about four fifths appear once; the ten largest clones hold approximately 0.79%. The sort gate was single viable CD3+CD4+CD8-CD45RO+ cells for memory CD4+ T cells. The sample was memory CD4+ T cells from blood. The origin of this receptor is an adult in good health and CMV-seronegative.

The CDR3 here is CASSLMGQGTNQPQHF. The CDR3 DNA reads TGTGCCAGCAGCTTGATGGGACAGGGGACTAATCAGCCCCAGCATTTT. V is TRBV7-2 and J is TRBJ1-5, with 10 bases that match TRBD1. Trimming at V came to 3 bases and at J to 4 bases, leaving 6 bases not matched to a gene. Germline CDR1 is SGHTA and CDR2 is FQGNSA. This CDR3 has 16 amino acids. Using reference TRBV7-2 and TRBJ1-5 for the parts outside the CDR3, the full variable domain is GAGVSQSPSNKVTEKGKDVELRCDPISGHTALYWYRQSLGQGLEFLIYFQGNSAPDKSGLPSDRFSAERTGGSVSTLTIQRTQQEDSAVYLCASSLMGQGTNQPQHFGDGTRLSIL.